Listed here are 12 T cell receptor beta chains from one sample, sequenced in a study of metastatic and nonmetastatic thyroid tumors. TCRdb reassembled clones from the PCR reads with MiXCR. The sample includes about 38,000 clones, around 26% seen only once; the top ten take around 10%. No treatment had been given to any patient before thyroid surgery. Sequencing was done on a sample of blood. The source of these receptors is a female donor with papillary thyroid cancer or a benign thyroid nodule (not recorded which). Some clones in this sample may be carry-over from other donors' samples.

This clone was picked up many times. The J gene is TRBJ2-7, the V gene TRBV20-1, with 9 bases that match TRBD1. The germline CDR1 and CDR2 sequences are DFQATT and SNEGSKA (reference sequence). The CDR3 is 13 residues long. In DNA form, the CDR3 reads TGCAGCGCACCGGGACAGGGCATCCACGAGCAGTACTTC. Translating gives CSAPGQGIHEQYF.

Many counts were recorded for this clone. This chain joins TRBV28 and TRBJ1-4; 7 bases fit TRBD1. The ends lost 3 bases at V and 3 bases at J; junction bases unmatched: 4. Germline CDR1 and CDR2: MDHEN and SYDVKM. The CDR3 extends over 15 amino acids. CDR3 loop: CASSFEQGSNEKLFF. Written as DNA, the CDR3 is TGTGCCAGCAGTTTTGAACAGGGGTCTAATGAAAAACTGTTTTTT.

This chain links TRBV27 with TRBJ1-1; D may be TRBD1 (5 bases). Between the trimmed V and J ends, which lost 0 bases and 4 bases, there was a span of 12 bases. The CDR3 has 15 residues. From germline, CDR1 is MNHEY and CDR2 SMNVEV (reference sequence). The CDR3: CASSLSMGHGTEAFF. The CDR3 DNA reads TGTGCCAGCAGTTTATCGATGGGGCACGGCACTGAAGCTTTCTTT.

The chain recombines TRBV11-2 with TRBJ2-7, with 7 bases identical to TRBD2. Germline V gene sequence: CDR1 SGHAT, CDR2 FQNNGV. This CDR3 has 12 amino acids. V trimming: 8 bases; J trimming: 2 bases; junction bases outside the gene matches: 3. This CDR3 is CASGGSTYEQYF. In DNA form, the CDR3 reads TGTGCCAGCGGCGGGAGCACCTACGAGCAGTACTTC.

The rearrangement links TRBV5-1 to TRBJ2-7; TRBD1 matches 10 bases. The CDR3 is made up of 15 amino acids. Per the germline V gene, CDR1 is SGHRS and CDR2 is YFSETQ. The trim removed 4 bases at V and 1 base at J, leaving 5 bases unmatched. CDR3 amino acids: CASSRGQGPSYEQYF. DNA for the CDR3: TGCGCCAGCAGCCGGGGACAGGGGCCTTCCTACGAGCAGTACTTC.

The rearrangement uses TRBV4-2 and TRBJ1-5, with D perhaps matching TRBD1 (6 bases). The germline V gene encodes CDR1 LGHNA and CDR2 YNFKEQ. V dropped 2 bases and J dropped 3 bases, with 11 bases sitting between them. The CDR3 runs to 15 residues. CDR3 coding DNA: TGTGCCAGCAGCCAATCAGGGGATATCAATCAGCCCCAGCATTTT. This gives the protein CASSQSGDINQPQHF.

The rearrangement links TRBV27 to TRBJ2-1; a weak D match, TRBD2 (6 bases). The CDR3 has 15 residues. V was pared by 5 bases and J by 2 bases, with 13 bases between. Germline V CDR1 and CDR2: MNHEY, SMNVEV (reference sequence). CDR3 sequence (DNA): TGTGCCAGCAGTCCCATGGAGGGACCCTACAATGAGCAGTTCTTC. This gives the protein CASSPMEGPYNEQFF.

The chain carries TRBV28 and TRBJ1-2; D might be TRBD1 (5 bases). The V gene lost 5 bases and the J gene lost 8 bases, with 21 bases spanning the gap. The germline gives CDR1 MDHEN, CDR2 SYDVKM. The CDR3 spans 15 residues. The CDR3 region has the DNA TGTGCCAGCAGTCCCCGGGCGGGGCTTAAATACGGCTACACCTTC. Translation gives CASSPRAGLKYGYTF.

The gene calls are TRBV6-1 and TRBJ1-1, with 7 bases fitting TRBD1. CDR3 size: 16 residues. Germline trimming cut 0 bases from V and 1 base from J; bases unmatched to any gene: 5. Looked up from germline, CDR1 is MNHNS and CDR2 is SASEGT. CDR3 sequence (DNA): TGTGCCAGCAGTGAAGCGCCCACAGGGGCGAACACTGAAGCTTTCTTT. Translated: CASSEAPTGANTEAFF.

As regards this clone: Mismatch with germline at one junction end may stem from a read error. This sequence joins TRBV7-9 and TRBJ1-5, with 8 nucleotides matching TRBD1. Germline lookup yields CDR1 SEHNR and CDR2 FQNEAQ (reference sequence). This CDR3 is built from 15 residues. The CDR3, as DNA: TGTTCCAGCAGCTTAGCGGGGACAGGTAATCAGCCCCAGCATTTT. Amino acid sequence: CSSSLAGTGNQPQHF.

This clone was observed a few times. The chain carries TRBV28 and TRBJ2-7; TRBD2 might be the D (5 bases). V lost 6 bases and J lost 6, with 18 bases in between. Germline CDR1 and CDR2: MDHEN and SYDVKM. The CDR3 length is 14 residues. The chain's CDR3 is CASRPGILVREQYF. CDR3 DNA sequence: TGTGCCAGCAGACCCGGGATTCTCGTTCGCGAGCAGTACTTC.

The chain couples TRBV5-1 to TRBJ2-3; 14 positions agree with TRBD2. This CDR3 has 19 residues. V shed 4 bases, J shed 0 bases, and the junction held 10 bases outside the gene matches. The V gene's germline CDR1 is SGHRS and CDR2 YFSETQ. DNA of the CDR3: TGCGCCAGCAGCACCTGGACTAGCGGGAGGCCCTCTAGCACAGATACGCAGTATTTT. Amino acids: CASSTWTSGRPSSTDTQYF.